The 13 T cell receptor beta chains listed next were all sequenced from one sample in a study of cytomegalovirus exposure and HLA in healthy donors. This PCR relied on a set of 60 Vbeta primers and 13 Jbeta primers. Produced via immunoSEQ multiplex PCR; TCRdb's table is partial and in-frame only. The sample carries under 130,000 clones, 55% to 65% recorded once. Specimen: PBMCs. The receptors originated from a man aged 30-40 years in good health and CMV-seropositive.

The chain is built from TRBV10-3 and TRBJ1-5; unclear D gene. V was trimmed by 3 bases and J by 3 bases, leaving 6 bases between them. Germline values: CDR1 ENHRY, CDR2 SYGVKD. The CDR3 is made up of 13 amino acids. The CDR3 region is CAISELFNQPQHF. The CDR3 nucleotides are TGTGCCATCAGTGAACTGTTCAATCAGCCCCAGCATTTT.

This clone was recorded a few times. The chain couples TRBV7-8 to TRBJ1-5; D gene uncertain. This CDR3 region has 13 residues. Between the trimmed V and J ends, which lost 1 base and 9 bases, there was a span of 10 bases. Germline-derived CDR1 and CDR2 are SGHVS and FQNEAQ. The CDR3 DNA follows: TGTGCCAGCAGCTTAGATAAACTGCGGCCCCAGCATTTT. Its protein product is CASSLDKLRPQHF.

In this sample, this clone turned up a few times. The chain recombines TRBV10-3 with TRBJ2-1; D possibly corresponds to TRBD2 (6 bases). The CDR3 spans 13 residues. Germline assignment: CDR1 ENHRY and CDR2 SYGVKD. Trimming took 6 bases from V and 5 from J, leaving 11 bases between them. CDR3 coding DNA: TGTGCCATCAGCGGGGGACTCGACAATGAGCAGTTCTTC. It translates to CAISGGLDNEQFF.

The chain uses TRBV7-8 and TRBJ1-1; 10 nucleotides match TRBD1. Germline trimming cut 3 bases from V and 1 base from J; bases unmatched to any gene: 5. Germline V CDR1 and CDR2: SGHVS, FQNEAQ. The CDR3 runs 16 residues. CDR3 DNA: TGTGCCAGCAGCTTGGGGTGGGACAGGGGGAACACTGAAGCTTTCTTT. Translated: CASSLGWDRGNTEAFF.

This clone was counted only a few times. The chain combines TRBV4-1 with TRBJ2-2; 8 positions match TRBD1. Germline loops: CDR1 MGHRA, CDR2 YSYEKL. The V segment lost 6 bases and the J segment 3 bases; nucleotides outside the gene matches: 6. The CDR3 loop spans 15 amino acids. CDR3 nucleotides: TGCGCCAGCAGGGAGCAGGGGGCACACACCGGGGAGCTGTTTTTT. This codes for CASREQGAHTGELFF.

By sample fraction, this clone is medium-sized. The genes are TRBV10-3 and TRBJ1-6; a weak D match, TRBD1 (6 bases). There are 13 residues in the CDR3. With 2 bases removed from V and 7 bases from J, the gap between germline ends came to 6 bases. Germline CDR1 is ENHRY and CDR2 is SYGVKD. The CDR3 is CAISETGNSPLHF. The CDR3 region has the DNA TGTGCCATCAGTGAGACAGGGAATTCACCCCTCCACTTT.

V is TRBV5-4 and J is TRBJ1-2; 7 bases fit TRBD1. Germline V gives CDR1 SGHNT, CDR2 YYREEE (reference sequence). Trimming removed 0 bases from V and 8 bases from J; junction bases left unmatched: 4. This CDR3 contains 13 residues. CDR3 protein: CASSLGQGEGYTF. The CDR3 bases are TGTGCCAGCAGCTTGGGACAGGGAGAGGGCTACACCTTC.

This clone was seen more than once but under ten times. V and J are TRBV19 and TRBJ2-1; 10 bases map to TRBD2. CDR3 size: 15 residues. Losses at the gene ends were 2 bases for V and 3 bases for J; bases not matched to a gene: 1. Germline V gene lookup returns CDR1 LNHDA and CDR2 SQIVND (reference sequence). CDR3 region: CASSILAGDYNEQFF. The CDR3, as DNA: TGTGCCAGTAGTATACTAGCGGGGGACTACAATGAGCAGTTCTTC.

This chain links TRBV30 with TRBJ2-7, with 7 bases that match TRBD1. V lost 0 bases and J lost 4; bases outside the gene matches: 6. Germline CDR1 GTSNPN, CDR2 SVGIG (reference sequence). This CDR3 is built from 14 residues. The CDR3 is CAWSVQGLRYEQYF. The CDR3, as DNA: TGTGCCTGGAGTGTACAGGGGCTGAGGTACGAGCAGTACTTC.

The chain joins TRBV5-1 to TRBJ2-2; TRBD2 agrees at 9 bases. Looked up from germline, CDR1 is SGHRS and CDR2 is YFSETQ. After removal of 3 bases from V and 4 bases from J, the junction contained 7 bases not matched to a gene. The CDR3 extends over 16 amino acids. CDR3 protein: CASSWIPGLATGELFF. The CDR3 nucleotides read TGCGCCAGCAGCTGGATCCCGGGACTAGCCACCGGGGAGCTGTTTTTT.

This sequence joins TRBV21-1 and TRBJ1-4; the table's D call, TRBD1, has no DNA check behind it. TRBV21-1 is shown as a pseudogene. This CDR3 is 14 amino acids long. The CDR3 spells CASRTSGGREKLFF. The DNA of the CDR3 is TGTGCCAGCAGGACCTCAGGGGGCCGGGAAAAACTGTTTTTT.

The V call is TRBV2, the J call TRBJ1-1, with D tentatively TRBD1 (5 bases). Trimming took 4 bases from V and 0 from J, leaving 6 bases between them. The germline V gene has CDR1 SNHLY and CDR2 FYNNEI. The CDR3 length is 13 residues. CDR3 bases: TGTGCCAGCAGTGGACAGATGAACACTGAAGCTTTCTTT. It specifies CASSGQMNTEAFF.

This clone came up a few times. This chain links TRBV9 with TRBJ2-2, with TRBD1 matching over 7 bases. The CDR3 sequence is 14 residues long. With 3 bases clipped from V and 1 base from J, the junction kept 0 bases outside the gene matches. In germline, CDR1 is SGDLS, CDR2 YYNGEE. The CDR3 reads CASSGQGNTGELFF. CDR3 nucleotides: TGTGCCAGCAGCGGACAGGGGAACACCGGGGAGCTGTTTTTT.